The table lists the clone carrying this TCR beta chain with a count of one. This entry is derived from a study of blood T cell repertoires in COVID-19. This CDR3 is 15 amino acids long. Germline CDR1 and CDR2: LGHNA and YSLEER. V was trimmed by 0 bases and J by 6 bases, leaving 11 bases between them. In the original processing: Reference gene primer amplification gave estimated nucleated cell counts. TCRdb's table, derived via immunoSEQ multiplex PCR, lists solely in-frame clones and lacks some. That table gives V, J and clone size, and the DNA gave D and trimming. The repertoire holds roughly 82,000 clones, with around 82% as singletons.

The rearrangement joins TRBV4-3 to TRBJ2-2, with no clear D. Material for sequencing was peripheral blood. The clonotype originates from a man between 60 and 75 years old with acute or convalescent COVID-19. The CDR3 sequence: CASSQDNRVAGELFF. CDR3 DNA: TGCGCCAGCAGCCAAGATAACCGGGTGGCCGGGGAGCTGTTTTTT.